Below, one T cell receptor (beta chain) is given with its context. The sample belongs to a study of cytomegalovirus exposure and HLA in healthy donors. The study ran its PCR with 60 Vbeta and 13 Jbeta primers. Method: immunoSEQ multiplex PCR; TCRdb's copy keeps in-frame clones and lacks some. The data hold approximately 150,000 clones, with about four fifths observed a single time. With V trimmed by 3 bases and J by 7 bases, 6 bases remained unmatched. Germline assignment: CDR1 SGDLS and CDR2 YYNGEE. The CDR3 length is 14 residues. The chain links TRBV9 to TRBJ2-7; TRBD1 matches 11 bases. The source material was PBMCs. The clonotype was recovered from a woman aged 50 to 60 in good health and CMV-seronegative. The CDR3: CASSAGQGAKEQYF. CDR3 bases: TGTGCCAGCAGCGCCGGACAGGGGGCAAAAGAGCAGTACTTC.